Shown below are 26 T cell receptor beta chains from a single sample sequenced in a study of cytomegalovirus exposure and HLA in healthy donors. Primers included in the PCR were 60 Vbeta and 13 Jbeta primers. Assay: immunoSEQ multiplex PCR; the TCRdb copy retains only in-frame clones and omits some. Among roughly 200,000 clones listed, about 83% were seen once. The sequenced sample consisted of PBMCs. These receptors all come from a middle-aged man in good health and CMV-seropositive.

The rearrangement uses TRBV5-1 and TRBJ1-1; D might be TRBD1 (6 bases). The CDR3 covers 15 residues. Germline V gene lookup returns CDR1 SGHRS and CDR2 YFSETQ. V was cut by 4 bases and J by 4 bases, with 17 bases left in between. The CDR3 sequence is CASSTSTGFSTEAFF. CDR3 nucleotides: TGCGCCAGCAGCACAAGTACAGGGTTCAGCACTGAAGCTTTCTTT.

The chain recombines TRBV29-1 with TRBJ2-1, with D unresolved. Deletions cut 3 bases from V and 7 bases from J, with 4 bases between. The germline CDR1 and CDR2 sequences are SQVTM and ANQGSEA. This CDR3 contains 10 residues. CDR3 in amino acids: CSVERNEQFF. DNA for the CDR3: TGCAGCGTTGAGAGGAATGAGCAGTTCTTC.

The CDR3 is CAISDSRLAGQDEQFF. The CDR3 coding sequence is TGTGCCATCAGTGACTCTCGACTAGCGGGCCAGGATGAGCAGTTCTTC. The chain is built from TRBV10-3 and TRBJ2-1; TRBD2 agrees at 10 bases. Germline loops: CDR1 ENHRY, CDR2 SYGVKD. The CDR3 covers 16 residues. Trimming cost V 3 bases and J 8 bases; bases outside gene matches: 10.

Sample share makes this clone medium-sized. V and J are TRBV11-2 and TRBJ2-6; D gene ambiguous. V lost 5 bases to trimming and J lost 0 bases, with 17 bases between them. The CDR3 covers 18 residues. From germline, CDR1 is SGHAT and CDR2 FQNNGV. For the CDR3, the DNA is TGTGCCAGCAGCAATCAGGTCGGCCAACTCTCTGGGGCCAACGTCCTGACTTTC. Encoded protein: CASSNQVGQLSGANVLTF.

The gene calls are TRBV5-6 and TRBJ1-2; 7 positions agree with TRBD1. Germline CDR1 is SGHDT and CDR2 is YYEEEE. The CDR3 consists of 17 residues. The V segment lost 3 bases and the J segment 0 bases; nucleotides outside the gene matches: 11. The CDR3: CASSSVDRASSNYGYTF. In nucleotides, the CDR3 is TGTGCCAGCAGCTCGGTCGACAGGGCTTCCTCTAACTATGGCTACACCTTC.

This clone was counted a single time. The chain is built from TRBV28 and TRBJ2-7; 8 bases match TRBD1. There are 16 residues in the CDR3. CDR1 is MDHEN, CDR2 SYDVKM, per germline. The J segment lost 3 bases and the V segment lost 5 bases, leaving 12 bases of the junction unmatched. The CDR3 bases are TGTGCCAGCAGTCCTATTCCGGGACAGGAAGTCTACGAGCAGTACTTC. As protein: CASSPIPGQEVYEQYF.

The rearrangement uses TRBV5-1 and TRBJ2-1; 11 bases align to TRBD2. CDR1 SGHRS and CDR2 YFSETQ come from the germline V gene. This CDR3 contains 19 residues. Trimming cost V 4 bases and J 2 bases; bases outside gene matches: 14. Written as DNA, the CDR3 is TGCGCCAGCAGCCCCACCGGGACTAGCGGATACCCCCCCTACAATGAGCAGTTCTTC. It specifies CASSPTGTSGYPPYNEQFF.

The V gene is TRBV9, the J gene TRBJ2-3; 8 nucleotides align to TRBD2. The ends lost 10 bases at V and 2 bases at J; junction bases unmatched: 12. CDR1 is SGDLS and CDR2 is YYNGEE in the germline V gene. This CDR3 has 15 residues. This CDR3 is CAPLLRGGYTDTQYF. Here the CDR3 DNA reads TGTGCCCCCCTCCTCCGGGGGGGGTACACAGATACGCAGTATTTT. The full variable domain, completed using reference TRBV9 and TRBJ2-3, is DSGVTQTPKHLITATGQRVTLRCSPRSGDLSVYWYQQSLDQGLQFLIQYYNGEERAKGNILERFSAQQFPDLHSELNLSSLELGDSALYFCAPLLRGGYTDTQYFGPGTRLTVL.

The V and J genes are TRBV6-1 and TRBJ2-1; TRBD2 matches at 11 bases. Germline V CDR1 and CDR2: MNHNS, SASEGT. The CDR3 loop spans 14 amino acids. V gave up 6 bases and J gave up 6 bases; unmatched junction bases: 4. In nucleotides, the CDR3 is TGTGCCAGCAGGGGGACTAGCGGTGTCAATGAGCAGTTCTTC. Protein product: CASRGTSGVNEQFF.

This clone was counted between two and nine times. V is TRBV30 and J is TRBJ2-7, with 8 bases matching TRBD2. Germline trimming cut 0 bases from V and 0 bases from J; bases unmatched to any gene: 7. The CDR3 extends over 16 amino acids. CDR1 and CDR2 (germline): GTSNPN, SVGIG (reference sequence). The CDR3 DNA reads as TGTGCCTGGAGTGTACGGGGGGGCTACAGCTCCTACGAGCAGTACTTC. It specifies CAWSVRGGYSSYEQYF.

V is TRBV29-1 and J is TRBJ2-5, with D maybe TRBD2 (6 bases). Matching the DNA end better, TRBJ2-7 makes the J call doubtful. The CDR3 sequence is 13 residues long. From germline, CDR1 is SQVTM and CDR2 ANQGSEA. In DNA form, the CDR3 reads TGCAGCGCGCTGGACGGGAGCTCCTACGAGCAGTACTTC. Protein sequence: CSALDGSSYEQYF.

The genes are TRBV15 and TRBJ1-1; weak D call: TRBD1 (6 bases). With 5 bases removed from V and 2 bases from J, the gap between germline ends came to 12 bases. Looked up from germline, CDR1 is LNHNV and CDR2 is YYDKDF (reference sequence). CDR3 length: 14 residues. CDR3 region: CATSRGGGNTEAFF. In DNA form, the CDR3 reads TGTGCCACCAGCCGGGGGGGCGGAAACACTGAAGCTTTCTTT.

The CDR3 is CASSAGGGSYEQYF. In DNA, the CDR3 is TGCGCCAGCAGCGCCGGGGGGGGGTCCTACGAGCAGTACTTC. The chain uses TRBV5-1 and TRBJ2-7; TRBD2 matches at 8 bases. Trimming removed 4 bases from V and 1 base from J; junction bases left unmatched: 4. The V gene's germline CDR1 is SGHRS and CDR2 YFSETQ. The CDR3 runs 14 residues. Filled out from reference TRBV5-1 and TRBJ2-7, the complete variable domain reads KAGVTQTPRYLIKTRGQQVTLSCSPISGHRSVSWYQQTPGQGLQFLFEYFSETQRNKGNFPGRFSGRQFSNSRSEMNVSTLELGDSALYLCASSAGGGSYEQYFGPGTRLTVT.

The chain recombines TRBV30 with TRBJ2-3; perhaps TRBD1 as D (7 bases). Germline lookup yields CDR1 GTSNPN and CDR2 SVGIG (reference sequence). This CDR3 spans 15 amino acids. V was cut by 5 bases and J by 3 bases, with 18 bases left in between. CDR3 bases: TGTGCCTGGGGGAGGCTCAGGGGGAGAACAGATACGCAGTATTTT. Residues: CAWGRLRGRTDTQYF.

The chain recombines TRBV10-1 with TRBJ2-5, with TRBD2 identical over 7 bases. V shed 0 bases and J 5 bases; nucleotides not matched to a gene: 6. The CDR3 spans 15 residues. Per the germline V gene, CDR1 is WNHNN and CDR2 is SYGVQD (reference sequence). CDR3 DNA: TGCGCCAGCAGTGAGTCCGCGGGAGTGTTGGAGACCCAGTACTTC. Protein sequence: CASSESAGVLETQYF.

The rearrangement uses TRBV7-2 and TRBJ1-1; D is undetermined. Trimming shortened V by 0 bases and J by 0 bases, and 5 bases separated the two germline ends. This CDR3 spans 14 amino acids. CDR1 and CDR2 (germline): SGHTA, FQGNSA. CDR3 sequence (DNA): TGTGCCAGCAGCTTAGCGCGCTTGAACACTGAAGCTTTCTTT. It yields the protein CASSLARLNTEAFF.

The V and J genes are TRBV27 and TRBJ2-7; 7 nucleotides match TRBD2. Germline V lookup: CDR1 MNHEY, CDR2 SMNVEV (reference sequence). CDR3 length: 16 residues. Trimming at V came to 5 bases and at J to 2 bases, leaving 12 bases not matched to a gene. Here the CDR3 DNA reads TGTGCCAGCAGTGGATCGGGGGGAGAGAGGCCCTACGAGCAGTACTTC. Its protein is CASSGSGGERPYEQYF.

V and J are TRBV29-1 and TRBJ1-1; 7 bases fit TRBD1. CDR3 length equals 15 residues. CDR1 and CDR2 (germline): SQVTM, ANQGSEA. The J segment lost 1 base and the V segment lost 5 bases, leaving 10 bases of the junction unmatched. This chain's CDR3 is CSVIPSGGWNTEAFF. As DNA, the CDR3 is TGCAGCGTTATCCCCTCAGGGGGGTGGAACACTGAAGCTTTCTTT.

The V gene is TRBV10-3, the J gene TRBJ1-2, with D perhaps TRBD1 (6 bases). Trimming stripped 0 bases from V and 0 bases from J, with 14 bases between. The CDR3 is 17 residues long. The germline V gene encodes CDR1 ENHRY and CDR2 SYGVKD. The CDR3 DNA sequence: TGTGCCATCAGTGAGTCGGGGGGGCGGGACCCTAACTATGGCTACACCTTC. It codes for CAISESGGRDPNYGYTF.

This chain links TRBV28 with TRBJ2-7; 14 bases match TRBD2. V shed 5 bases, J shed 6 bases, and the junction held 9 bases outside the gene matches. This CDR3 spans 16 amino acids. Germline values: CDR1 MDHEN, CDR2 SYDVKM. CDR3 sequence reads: CASSPSGTSGRSEQYF. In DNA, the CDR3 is TGTGCCAGCAGTCCCAGCGGGACTAGCGGGAGAAGCGAGCAGTACTTC.

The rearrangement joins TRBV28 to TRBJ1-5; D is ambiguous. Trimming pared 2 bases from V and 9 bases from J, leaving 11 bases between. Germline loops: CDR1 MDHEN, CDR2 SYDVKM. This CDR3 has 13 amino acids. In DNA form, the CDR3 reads TGTGCCAGCAGTTTAGGAGGAATATCGCCCCAGCATTTT. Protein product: CASSLGGISPQHF.

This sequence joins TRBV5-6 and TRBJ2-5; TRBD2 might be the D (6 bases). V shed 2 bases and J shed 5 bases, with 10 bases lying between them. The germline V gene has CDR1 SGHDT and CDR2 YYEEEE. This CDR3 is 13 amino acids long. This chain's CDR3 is CASSFQGLETQYF. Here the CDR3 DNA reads TGTGCCAGCAGCTTCCAGGGACTGGAGACCCAGTACTTC. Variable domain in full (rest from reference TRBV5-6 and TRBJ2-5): DAGVTQSPTHLIKTRGQQVTLRCSPKSGHDTVSWYQQALGQGPQFIFQYYEEEERQRGNFPDRFSGHQFPNYSSELNVNALLLGDSALYLCASSFQGLETQYFGPGTRLLVL.

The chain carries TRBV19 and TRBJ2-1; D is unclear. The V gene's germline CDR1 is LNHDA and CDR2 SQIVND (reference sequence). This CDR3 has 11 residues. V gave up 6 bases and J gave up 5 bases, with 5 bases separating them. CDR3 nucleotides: TGTGCCAGTAGATTTAACAATGAGCAGTTCTTC. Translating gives CASRFNNEQFF.

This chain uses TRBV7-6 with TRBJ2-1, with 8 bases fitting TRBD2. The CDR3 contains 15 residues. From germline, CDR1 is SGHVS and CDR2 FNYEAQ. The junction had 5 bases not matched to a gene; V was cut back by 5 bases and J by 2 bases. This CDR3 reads CASSATSGAYNEQFF. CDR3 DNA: TGTGCCAGCAGCGCCACTAGCGGAGCCTACAATGAGCAGTTCTTC.

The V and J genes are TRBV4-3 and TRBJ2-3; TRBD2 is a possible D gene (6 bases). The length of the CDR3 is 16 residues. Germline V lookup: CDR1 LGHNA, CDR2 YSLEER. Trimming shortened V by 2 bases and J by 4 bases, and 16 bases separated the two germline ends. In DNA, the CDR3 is TGCGCCAGCAGCCAACGGCGCGTGACGGGAGCAGATACGCAGTATTTT. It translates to CASSQRRVTGADTQYF.

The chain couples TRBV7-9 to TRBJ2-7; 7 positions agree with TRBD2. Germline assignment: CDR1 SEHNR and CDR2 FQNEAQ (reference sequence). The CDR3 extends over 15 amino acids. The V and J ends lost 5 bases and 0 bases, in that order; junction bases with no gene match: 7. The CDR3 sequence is CASSPVAGDSYEQYF. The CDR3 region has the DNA TGTGCCAGCAGCCCCGTCGCGGGAGACTCCTACGAGCAGTACTTC.